This TCR beta chain comes out of a study of beta chain features in type 1 diabetes. General observations from the study: Overrepresentation of cells with high TCR expression could result from cDNA sequencing. In all four CD4+ subsets, TCRB CDR3 length was significantly, moderately reduced in type 1 diabetes.

The study reverse transcribed the entire isolated RNA, so it sequenced expressed TCRB transcripts. Assay used: immunoSEQ multiplex PCR; TCRdb lists only in-frame clones, some missing. Counted here are some 350,000 clones, around 10% occurring once; the ten biggest clones make up 0.55% to 0.75%. V was pared by 8 bases and J by 5 bases, with 13 bases of the junction left unmatched. The CDR3 runs to 16 residues. CDR1 and CDR2 from the germline V gene are MDHEN and SYDVKM. To note about this clone: Its antigen is currently unknown.

The chain carries TRBV28 and TRBJ2-1; 9 bases align to TRBD2. The origin of this receptor is a man in his thirties or forties with type 1 diabetes. The sample comprised central memory CD4+ T cells from blood. This CDR3 reads CASFPVAGERDNEQFF. DNA for the CDR3: TGTGCCAGCTTCCCGGTAGCGGGAGAAAGGGACAATGAGCAGTTCTTC. Full variable domain (rest looked up from reference TRBV28 and TRBJ2-1): DVKVTQSSRYLVKRTGEKVFLECVQDMDHENMFWYRQDPGLGLRLIYFSYDVKMKEKGDIPEGYSVSREKKERFSLILESASTNQTSMYLCASFPVAGERDNEQFFGPGTRLTVL.